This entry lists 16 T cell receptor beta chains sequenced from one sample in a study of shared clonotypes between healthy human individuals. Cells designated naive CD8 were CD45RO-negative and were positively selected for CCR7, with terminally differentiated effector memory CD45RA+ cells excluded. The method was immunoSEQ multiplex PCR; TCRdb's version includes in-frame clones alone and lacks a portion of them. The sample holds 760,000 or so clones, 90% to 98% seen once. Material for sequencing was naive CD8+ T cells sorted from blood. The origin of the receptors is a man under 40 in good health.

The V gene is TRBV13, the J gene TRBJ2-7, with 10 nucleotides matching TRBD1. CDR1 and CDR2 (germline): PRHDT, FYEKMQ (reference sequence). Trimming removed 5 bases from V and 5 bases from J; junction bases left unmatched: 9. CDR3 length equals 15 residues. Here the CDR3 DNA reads TGTGCCAGCAGCCTCCTGGGGACAGGGGTACACGAGCAGTACTTC. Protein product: CASSLLGTGVHEQYF.

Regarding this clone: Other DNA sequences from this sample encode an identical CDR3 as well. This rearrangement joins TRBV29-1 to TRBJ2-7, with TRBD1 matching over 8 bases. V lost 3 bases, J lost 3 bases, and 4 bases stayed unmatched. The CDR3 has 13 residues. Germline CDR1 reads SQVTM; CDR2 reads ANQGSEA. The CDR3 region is CSVEDRVGYEQYF. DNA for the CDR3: TGCAGCGTTGAGGACAGGGTCGGCTACGAGCAGTACTTC.

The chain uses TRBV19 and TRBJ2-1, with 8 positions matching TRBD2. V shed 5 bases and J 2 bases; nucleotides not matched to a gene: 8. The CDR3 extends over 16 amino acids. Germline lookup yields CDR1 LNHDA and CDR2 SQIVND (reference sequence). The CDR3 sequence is CASSQHYSGAYNEQFF. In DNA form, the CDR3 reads TGTGCCAGTAGTCAGCACTATAGCGGGGCCTACAATGAGCAGTTCTTC.

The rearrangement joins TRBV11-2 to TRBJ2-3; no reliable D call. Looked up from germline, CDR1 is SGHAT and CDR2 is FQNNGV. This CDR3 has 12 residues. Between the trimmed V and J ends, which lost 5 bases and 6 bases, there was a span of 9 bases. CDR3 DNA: TGTGCCAGCAGCGGGTTGGAGGATACGCAGTATTTT. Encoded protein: CASSGLEDTQYF.

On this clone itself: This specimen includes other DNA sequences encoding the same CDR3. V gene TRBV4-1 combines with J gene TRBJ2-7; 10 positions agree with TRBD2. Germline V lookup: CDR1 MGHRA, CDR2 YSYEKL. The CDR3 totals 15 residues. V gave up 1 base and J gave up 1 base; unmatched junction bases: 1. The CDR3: CASSQGLAGSYEQYF. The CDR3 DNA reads TGCGCCAGCAGCCAAGGACTAGCGGGTTCCTACGAGCAGTACTTC.

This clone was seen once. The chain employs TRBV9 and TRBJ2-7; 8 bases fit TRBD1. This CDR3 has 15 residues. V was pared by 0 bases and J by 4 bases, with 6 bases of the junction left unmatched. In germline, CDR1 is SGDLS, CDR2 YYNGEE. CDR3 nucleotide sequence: TGTGCCAGCAGCGTAGGGAGGACAGGGATTTACGAGCAGTACTTC. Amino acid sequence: CASSVGRTGIYEQYF.

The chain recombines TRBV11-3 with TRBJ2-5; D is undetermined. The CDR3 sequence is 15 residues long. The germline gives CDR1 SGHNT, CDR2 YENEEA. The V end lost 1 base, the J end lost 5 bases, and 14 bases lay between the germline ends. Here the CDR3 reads CASSLAPSLFETQYF. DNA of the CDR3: TGTGCCAGCAGCTTAGCTCCCTCCTTGTTCGAGACCCAGTACTTC.

In nucleotides, the CDR3 is TGCGCCAGCAGCCCGACCGAGGGGGGGAGCGACATTCAGTACTTC. Protein product: CASSPTEGGSDIQYF. The gene calls are TRBV4-3 and TRBJ2-4, with a possible D match to TRBD2 (7 bases). The CDR3 has 15 amino acids. Germline CDR1 LGHNA, CDR2 YSLEER. The V end lost 4 bases, the J end lost 8 bases, and 18 bases lay between the germline ends.

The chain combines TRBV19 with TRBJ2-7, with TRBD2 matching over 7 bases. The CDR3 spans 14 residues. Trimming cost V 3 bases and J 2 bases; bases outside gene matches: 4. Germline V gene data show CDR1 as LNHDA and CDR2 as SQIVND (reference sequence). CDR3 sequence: CASSIPGGAYEQYF. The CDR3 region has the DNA TGTGCCAGTAGTATCCCGGGAGGTGCCTACGAGCAGTACTTC.

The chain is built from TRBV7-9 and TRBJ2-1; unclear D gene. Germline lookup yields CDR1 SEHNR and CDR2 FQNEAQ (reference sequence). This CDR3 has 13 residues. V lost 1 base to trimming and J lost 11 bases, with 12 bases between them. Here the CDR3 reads CASSLEGSEKQFF. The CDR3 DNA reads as TGTGCCAGCAGCTTAGAAGGCAGCGAAAAGCAGTTCTTC.

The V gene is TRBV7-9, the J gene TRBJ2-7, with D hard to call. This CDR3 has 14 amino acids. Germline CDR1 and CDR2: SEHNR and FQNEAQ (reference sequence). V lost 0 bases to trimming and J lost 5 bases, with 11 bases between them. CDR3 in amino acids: CASSLALMPNEQYF. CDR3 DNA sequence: TGTGCCAGCAGCTTAGCCCTCATGCCCAACGAGCAGTACTTC.

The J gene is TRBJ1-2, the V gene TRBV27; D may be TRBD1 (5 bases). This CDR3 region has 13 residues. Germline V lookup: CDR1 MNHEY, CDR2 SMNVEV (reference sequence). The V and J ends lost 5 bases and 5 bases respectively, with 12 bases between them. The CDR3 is CASSRGWEYGYTF. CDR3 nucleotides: TGTGCCAGCAGTCGGGGGTGGGAATATGGCTACACCTTC.

CDR3 in DNA: TGTGCCACCAGCCGAGCTGGGTTAGGGTATGCCTACGAGCAGTACTTC. Its protein is CATSRAGLGYAYEQYF. The rearrangement joins TRBV15 to TRBJ2-7; D not certain. This CDR3 spans 16 amino acids. Trimming left V 5 bases short and J 2 bases short, with 19 bases between. The germline V gene encodes CDR1 LNHNV and CDR2 YYDKDF (reference sequence).

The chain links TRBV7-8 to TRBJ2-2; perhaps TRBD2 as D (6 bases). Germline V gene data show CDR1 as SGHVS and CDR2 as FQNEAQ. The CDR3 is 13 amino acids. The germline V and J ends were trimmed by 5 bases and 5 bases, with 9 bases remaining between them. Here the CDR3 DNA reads TGTGCCAGCAGCGACGGGAGAACCGGGGAGCTGTTTTTT. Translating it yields CASSDGRTGELFF.

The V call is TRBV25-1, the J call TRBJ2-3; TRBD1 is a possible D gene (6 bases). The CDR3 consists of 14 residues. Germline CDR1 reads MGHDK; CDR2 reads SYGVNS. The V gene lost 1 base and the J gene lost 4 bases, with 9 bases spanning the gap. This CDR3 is CASSESGAADTQYF. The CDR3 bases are TGTGCCAGCAGTGAATCAGGGGCGGCAGATACGCAGTATTTT.

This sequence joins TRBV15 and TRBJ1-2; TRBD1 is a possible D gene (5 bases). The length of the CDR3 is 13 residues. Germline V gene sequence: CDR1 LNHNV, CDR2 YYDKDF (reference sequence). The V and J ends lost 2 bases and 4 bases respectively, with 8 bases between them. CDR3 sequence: CATSRQGRYGYTF. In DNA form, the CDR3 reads TGTGCCACCAGCAGACAGGGCCGCTATGGCTACACCTTC.